The present T cell receptor (beta chain) was sequenced within a study of molecular identifiers for immune sequencing clone quantification. Findings and limits, study-wide: Among 900,000 to 1,000,000 naive cells, spiked Jurkat TCR RNA from a single cell was reportedly detectable.

A single record per CDR3 protein comes from TCRdb applying MiXCR to the PCR reads. The sample records about 640,000 distinct CDR3 sequences, 15% to 20% being singletons. This clonotype was observed at least ten times. What it binds is unknown. This CDR3 has 14 residues. Germline CDR1 is SGHRS and CDR2 is YFSETQ. Trimming removed 4 bases at V and 1 base at J, with 12 bases between. The sequencing input was naive CD8+ T cells from blood, with Jurkat cell RNA spiked in. As to subset: FACS-sorted CD8+CD4-CCR7+CD45RA+ naive T cells. The clonotype originates from a human donor in good health. Some libraries in this study had Jurkat cell RNA spiked in. The genes are TRBV5-1 and TRBJ2-7; D is perhaps TRBD1 or TRBD2 (5 bases each). This chain's CDR3 is CASSHPGRSYEQYF. The CDR3 DNA is TGCGCCAGCAGCCATCCGGGACGGTCCTACGAGCAGTACTTC.